Detailed here is one T cell receptor beta chain. What it binds is unknown. This sample stems from a study of PD-L1 blockade in urothelial cancer. Findings of the study overall: Better survival was predicted by below-median pretreatment blood TCR clonality.

Sample time point: pretreatment peripheral blood. Peripheral blood mononuclear cells were collected from every patient before and during treatment, yielding between 1 and 8 samples per patient. Germline loops: CDR1 MRHNA, CDR2 SNTAGT. V was clipped by 6 bases and J by 3 bases, with 15 bases between them. There are 15 residues in the CDR3. Sequencing was performed with immunoSEQ multiplex PCR; in TCRdb, only in-frame clones are kept and a portion is missing. The data hold 65,000 to 80,000 clones, with 90% observed a single time. This sequence joins TRBV6-4 and TRBJ1-5, with D tentatively TRBD1 (6 bases). This receptor was identified in a man between 65 and 79 years old with urothelial cancer. The source was PBMCs, collected around atezolizumab (anti-PD-L1) treatment. As DNA, the CDR3 is TGTGCCAGCAGACGCGACAGGAACTACAATCAGCCCCAGCATTTT. Its translation: CASRRDRNYNQPQHF.